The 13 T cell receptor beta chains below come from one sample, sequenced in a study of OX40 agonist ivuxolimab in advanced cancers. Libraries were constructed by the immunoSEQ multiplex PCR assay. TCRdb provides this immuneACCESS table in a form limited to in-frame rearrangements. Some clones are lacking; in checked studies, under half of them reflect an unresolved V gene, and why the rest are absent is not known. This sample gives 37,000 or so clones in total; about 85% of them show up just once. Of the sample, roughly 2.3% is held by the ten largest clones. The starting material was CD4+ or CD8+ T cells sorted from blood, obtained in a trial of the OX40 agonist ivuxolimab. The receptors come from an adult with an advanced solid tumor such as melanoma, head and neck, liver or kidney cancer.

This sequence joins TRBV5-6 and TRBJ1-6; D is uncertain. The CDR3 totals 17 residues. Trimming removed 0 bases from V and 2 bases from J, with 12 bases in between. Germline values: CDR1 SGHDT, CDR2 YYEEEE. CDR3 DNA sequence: TGTGCCAGCAGCTTGGGTCCGGTTGAAGCCTATAATTCACCCCTCCACTTT. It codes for CASSLGPVEAYNSPLHF.

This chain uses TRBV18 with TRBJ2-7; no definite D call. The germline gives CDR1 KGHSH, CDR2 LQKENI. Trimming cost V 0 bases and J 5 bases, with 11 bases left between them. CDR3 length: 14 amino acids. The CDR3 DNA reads TGTGCCAGCTCACCACCGAGCCGATTGGACGAGCAGTACTTC. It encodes CASSPPSRLDEQYF.

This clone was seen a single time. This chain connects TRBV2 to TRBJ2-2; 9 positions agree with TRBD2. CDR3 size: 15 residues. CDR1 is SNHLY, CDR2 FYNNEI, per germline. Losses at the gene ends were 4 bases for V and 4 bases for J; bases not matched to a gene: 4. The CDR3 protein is CASSGGGAGTGELFF. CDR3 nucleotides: TGTGCCAGCAGTGGCGGGGGGGCCGGCACCGGGGAGCTGTTTTTT.

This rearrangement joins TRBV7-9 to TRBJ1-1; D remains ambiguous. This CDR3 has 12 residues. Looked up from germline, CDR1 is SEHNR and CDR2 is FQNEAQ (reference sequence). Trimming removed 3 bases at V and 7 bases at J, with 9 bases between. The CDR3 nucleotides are TGTGCCAGCAGCTTCACGAACGTTGAAGCTTTCTTT. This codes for CASSFTNVEAFF.

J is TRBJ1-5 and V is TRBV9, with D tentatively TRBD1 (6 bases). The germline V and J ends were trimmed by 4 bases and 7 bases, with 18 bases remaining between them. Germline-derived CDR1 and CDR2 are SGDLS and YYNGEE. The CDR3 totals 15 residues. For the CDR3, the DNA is TGTGCCAGCAGCTTCTCAGGGGACCCGGAACAGCCCCAGCATTTT. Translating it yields CASSFSGDPEQPQHF. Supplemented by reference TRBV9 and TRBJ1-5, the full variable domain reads DSGVTQTPKHLITATGQRVTLRCSPRSGDLSVYWYQQSLDQGLQFLIQYYNGEERAKGNILERFSAQQFPDLHSELNLSSLELGDSALYFCASSFSGDPEQPQHFGDGTRLSIL.

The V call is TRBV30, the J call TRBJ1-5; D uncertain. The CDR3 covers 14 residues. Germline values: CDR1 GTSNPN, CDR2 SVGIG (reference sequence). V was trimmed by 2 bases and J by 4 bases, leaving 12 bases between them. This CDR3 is CAWSYDSRNQPQHF. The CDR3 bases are TGTGCCTGGAGTTATGATTCTCGAAATCAGCCCCAGCATTTT. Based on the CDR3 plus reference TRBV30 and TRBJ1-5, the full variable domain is SQTIHQWPATLVQPVGSPLSLECTVEGTSNPNLYWYRQAAGRGLQLLFYSVGIGQISSEVPQNLSASRPQDRQFILSSKKLLLSDSGFYLCAWSYDSRNQPQHFGDGTRLSIL.

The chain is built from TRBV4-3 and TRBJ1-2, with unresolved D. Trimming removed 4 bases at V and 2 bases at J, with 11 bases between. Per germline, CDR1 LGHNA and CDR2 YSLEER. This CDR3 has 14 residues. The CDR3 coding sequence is TGCGCCAGCAGCCCCAACGACCCAAACTATGGCTACACCTTC. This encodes CASSPNDPNYGYTF.

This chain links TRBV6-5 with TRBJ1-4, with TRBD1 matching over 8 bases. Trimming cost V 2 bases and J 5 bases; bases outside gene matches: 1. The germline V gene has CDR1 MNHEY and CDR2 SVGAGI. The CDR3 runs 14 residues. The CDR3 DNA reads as TGTGCCAGCAGTTACGGGGACAGGAATGAAAAACTGTTTTTT. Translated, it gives CASSYGDRNEKLFF.

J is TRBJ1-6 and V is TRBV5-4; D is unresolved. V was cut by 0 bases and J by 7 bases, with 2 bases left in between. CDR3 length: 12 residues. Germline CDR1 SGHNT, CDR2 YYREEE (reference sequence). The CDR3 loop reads CASSLGNSPLHF. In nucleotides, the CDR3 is TGTGCCAGCAGCTTGGGGAATTCACCCCTCCACTTT.

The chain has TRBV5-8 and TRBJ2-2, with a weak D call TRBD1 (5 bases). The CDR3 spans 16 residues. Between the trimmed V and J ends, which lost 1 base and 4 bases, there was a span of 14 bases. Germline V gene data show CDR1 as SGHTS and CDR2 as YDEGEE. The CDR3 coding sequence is TGTGCCAGCAGCTTGTACGGCCAGGGCGGCACCGGGGAGCTGTTTTTT. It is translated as CASSLYGQGGTGELFF. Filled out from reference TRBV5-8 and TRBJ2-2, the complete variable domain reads EAGVTQSPTHLIKTRGQQATLRCSPISGHTSVYWYQQALGLGLQFLLWYDEGEERNRGNFPPRFSGRQFPNYSSELNVNALELEDSALYLCASSLYGQGGTGELFFGEGSRLTVL.

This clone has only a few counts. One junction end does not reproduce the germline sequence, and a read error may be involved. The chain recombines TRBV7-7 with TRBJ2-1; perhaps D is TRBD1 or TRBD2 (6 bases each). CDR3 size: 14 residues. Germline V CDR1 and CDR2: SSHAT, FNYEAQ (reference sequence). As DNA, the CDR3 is TGTGCTAGCAGCCCTTCCTCGGGGGCCGGAGAGCAGTTCTTC. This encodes CASSPSSGAGEQFF.

The CDR3 sequence: CASSPGKGGTEAFF. CDR3 sequence (DNA): TGTGCCAGCTCACCCGGGAAGGGTGGGACTGAAGCTTTCTTT. The chain couples TRBV18 to TRBJ1-1; no firm D call. Deletions cut 3 bases from V and 5 bases from J, with 13 bases between. In germline, CDR1 is KGHSH, CDR2 LQKENI. This CDR3 contains 14 residues.

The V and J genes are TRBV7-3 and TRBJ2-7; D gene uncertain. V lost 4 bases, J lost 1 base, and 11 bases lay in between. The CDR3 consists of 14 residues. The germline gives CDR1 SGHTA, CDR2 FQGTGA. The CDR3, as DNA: TGTGCCAGCAGCTCGCTAAACCCTTCCTACGAGCAGTACTTC. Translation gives CASSSLNPSYEQYF.